Listed below are T cell receptor beta chains from one sample, sequenced in a study of blood T cell repertoires in COVID-19. TCRdb's table, derived via immunoSEQ multiplex PCR, lists solely in-frame clones and lacks some. The data contain some 140,000 clones, about three quarters of them seen just once; the ten biggest clones take up over 10%. The sequenced sample consisted of peripheral blood. The receptors stem from a man older than 75 with acute or convalescent COVID-19. The CDR3 runs from the conserved cysteine through the conserved F or W. D genes are given only for firm matches. Clone size is stated in some rows and not others, as once, few, many or a class when expanded.

J: TRBJ2-2; V: TRBV11-3; size: -; D: -; DNA: TGTGCCAGCAGCTTTCCGGGCACCGGGGAGCTGTTTTTT; CDR3: CASSFPGTGELFF
J: TRBJ2-5; V: TRBV11-2; size: once; D: TRBD2; DNA: TGTGCCAGCAGCACGCGACTAGCGGTTCAAGAGACCCAGTACTTC; CDR3: CASSTRLAVQETQYF
J: TRBJ2-5; V: TRBV7-2; size: -; D: -; DNA: TGTGCCAGCAGCTTAGGAGGGCAGGTAGAGACCCAGTACTTC; CDR3: CASSLGGQVETQYF
J: TRBJ1-6; V: TRBV11-2; size: once; D: TRBD1; DNA: TGTGCCAGCAGCGGGACAGGGGAATCCTATAATTCACCCCTCCACTTT; CDR3: CASSGTGESYNSPLHF
J: TRBJ2-7; V: TRBV7-6; size: -; D: TRBD2; DNA: TGTGCCAGCAGCCCGGGGGGTGACAAACGCGGCGAGCAGTACTTC; CDR3: CASSPGGDKRGEQYF
J: TRBJ2-7; V: TRBV7-9; size: -; D: -; DNA: TGTGCCAGCAGCTTAGCAGGGGCCGAAGAGCAGTACTTC; CDR3: CASSLAGAEEQYF
J: TRBJ2-7; V: TRBV29-1; size: -; D: -; DNA: TGCAGCGTCTCAGACAGGAACGAGCAGTACTTC; CDR3: CSVSDRNEQYF
J: TRBJ2-1; V: TRBV24-1; size: -; D: -; DNA: TGTGCCACCACTATATCGGAGCACAATGAGCAGTTCTTC; CDR3: CATTISEHNEQFF
J: TRBJ2-3; V: TRBV29-1; size: -; D: -; DNA: TGCAGCGTTGACGGGACTGGTTCACGAGATACGCAGTATTTT; CDR3: CSVDGTGSRDTQYF
J: TRBJ2-5; V: TRBV6-2/TRBV6-3; size: -; D: -; DNA: TGTGCCAGCAGTAAGGCGGGCGCGGGGCTGGAGACCCAGTACTTC; CDR3: CASSKAGAGLETQYF
J: TRBJ2-1; V: TRBV6-6; size: -; D: TRBD1; DNA: TGTGCCAGCAGTTACTCCTCCGGGACAGCGAACAATGAGCAGTTCTTC; CDR3: CASSYSSGTANNEQFF
J: TRBJ1-1; V: TRBV3-1/TRBV3-2; size: -; D: TRBD1; DNA: TGTGCCAGCAGCCGAGGGGACAGGGCAAGTGAAGCTTTCTTT; CDR3: CASSRGDRASEAFF
J: TRBJ2-7; V: TRBV7-2; size: -; D: TRBD2; DNA: TGTGCCAGCAGCAATGAGCGGGGGGGCGTCTACGAGCAGTACTTC; CDR3: CASSNERGGVYEQYF
J: TRBJ2-7; V: TRBV23-1; size: -; D: TRBD1; DNA: TGCGCCAGCAGTCAATCTCGGACAGGGACTGGACACGAGCAGTACTTC; CDR3: CASSQSRTGTGHEQYF
J: TRBJ2-7; V: TRBV19; size: -; D: TRBD1; DNA: TGTGCCAGTAGTGTCGACAGGGGAGTTGCCGAGCAGTACTTC; CDR3: CASSVDRGVAEQYF
J: TRBJ2-5; V: TRBV21-1; size: -; D: -; DNA: TGTGCCAGCAGTCTAGACCCCCCACAGGGGGCGAAAGAGACCCAGTACTTC; CDR3: CASSLDPPQGAKETQYF
J: TRBJ1-5; V: TRBV4-3; size: -; D: -; DNA: TGCGCCAGCAGCCAGAGTCGGGGGGTTGGCAATCAGCCCCAGCATTTT; CDR3: CASSQSRGVGNQPQHF
J: TRBJ2-5; V: TRBV7-2; size: few; D: -; DNA: TGTGCCAGCAGCTTGCGACAGTCCCAAGAGACCCAGTACTTC; CDR3: CASSLRQSQETQYF
J: TRBJ1-5; V: TRBV4-2; size: few; D: -; DNA: TGTGCCAGCAGCCAAGATGGACGGGGTAGCAATCAGCCCCAGCATTTT; CDR3: CASSQDGRGSNQPQHF
J: TRBJ2-6; V: TRBV2; size: -; D: -; DNA: TGTGCCAGCAGTGAGGTTCAGGGCCCTGGGGCCAACGTCCTGACTTTC; CDR3: CASSEVQGPGANVLTF
J: TRBJ2-1; V: TRBV5-4; size: -; D: TRBD1; DNA: TGTGCCAGCAGCTTGTGGGACAGGGAGCCTTTCTTC; CDR3: CASSLWDREPFF
J: TRBJ1-1; V: TRBV6-5; size: few; D: -; DNA: TGTGCCAGCAGGGGCCACAGAGGGTTGACTGAAGCTTTCTTT; CDR3: CASRGHRGLTEAFF
J: TRBJ1-2; V: TRBV28; size: -; D: -; DNA: TGTGCCAGCAGTTCTCAGTATGGCTACACCTTC; CDR3: CASSSQYGYTF
J: TRBJ1-6; V: TRBV4-3; size: -; D: -; DNA: TGCGCCAGCAGCCAAGATGGAAGGTTGAGGACCCTCCACTTT; CDR3: CASSQDGRLRTLHF
J: TRBJ2-1; V: TRBV15; size: -; D: -; DNA: TGTGCCACCAGCAGAGATACAGTGTCCTACAATGAGCAGTTCTTC; CDR3: CATSRDTVSYNEQFF
J: TRBJ2-3; V: TRBV7-9; size: -; D: -; DNA: TGTGCCAGCAGCGCCCAGGGTGGTCCAGATACGCAGTATTTT; CDR3: CASSAQGGPDTQYF
J: TRBJ2-7; V: TRBV11-3; size: once; D: TRBD1; DNA: TGTGCCAGCAGCCGATCCGGGACAGGGGGGTACGAGCAGTACTTC; CDR3: CASSRSGTGGYEQYF
J: TRBJ1-1; V: TRBV5-1; size: -; D: TRBD1; DNA: TGCGCCAGCAGCCCGCATGCGGGGCAGGGGGCTCTTAGGACTGAAGCTTTCTTT; CDR3: CASSPHAGQGALRTEAFF
J: TRBJ1-5; V: TRBV28; size: -; D: -; DNA: TGTGCCGCTGGAACAGGGCTTAGCAATCAGCCCCAGCATTTT; CDR3: CAAGTGLSNQPQHF
J: TRBJ2-1; V: TRBV18; size: -; D: TRBD2; DNA: TGTGCCAGCTCACCATTACTAGCGGGGAGTAATGAGCAGTTCTTC; CDR3: CASSPLLAGSNEQFF
J: TRBJ2-3; V: TRBV2; size: once; D: -; DNA: TGTGCCAGCAGTGAGTGGACAGACACAGATACGCAGTATTTT; CDR3: CASSEWTDTDTQYF
J: TRBJ1-5; V: TRBV7-2; size: -; D: TRBD1; DNA: TGTGCCAGCAGCCACCCTGGGGACAGGGGGAGTAATAGCAATCAGCCCCAGCATTTT; CDR3: CASSHPGDRGSNSNQPQHF
J: TRBJ2-3; V: TRBV5-1; size: -; D: -; DNA: TGCGCCAGCAGCTTGCGCCTGCGGACTGGCACAGATACGCAGTATTTT; CDR3: CASSLRLRTGTDTQYF
J: TRBJ1-2; V: TRBV7-9; size: -; D: -; DNA: TGTGCCAGCAGCCCGCCGACTGACTATGGCTACACCTTC; CDR3: CASSPPTDYGYTF
J: TRBJ1-6; V: TRBV27; size: -; D: -; DNA: TGTGCCAGCAGTTTTGCAGGGAATTCACCCCTCCACTTT; CDR3: CASSFAGNSPLHF
J: TRBJ2-5; V: TRBV5-1; size: once; D: -; DNA: TGCGCCAGCAGCTTGGAGGCGGGGATGGCAGAGACCCAGTACTTC; CDR3: CASSLEAGMAETQYF
J: TRBJ2-2; V: TRBV7-8; size: -; D: TRBD1; DNA: TGTGCCAGCATGGTTTACAGGGGGAACACCGGGGAGCTGTTTTTT; CDR3: CASMVYRGNTGELFF
J: TRBJ2-7; V: TRBV2; size: -; D: -; DNA: TGTGCCAGCCATTCGAGCGGTTCCTACGAGCAGTACTTC; CDR3: CASHSSGSYEQYF
J: TRBJ1-5; V: TRBV28; size: -; D: -; DNA: TGTGCCAGCAGACCCGAGACAGGCGGCCATCAGCCCCAGCATTTT; CDR3: CASRPETGGHQPQHF
J: TRBJ1-6; V: TRBV5-5; size: few; D: -; DNA: TGTGCCAGCAGCAACCGGCCTCGGACAGATCATAATTCACCCCTCCACTTT; CDR3: CASSNRPRTDHNSPLHF
J: TRBJ2-1; V: TRBV5-4; size: -; D: TRBD2; DNA: TGTGCCAGCAGCCCGCTAAAGCCGGGACTAACCTACAATGAGCAGTTCTTC; CDR3: CASSPLKPGLTYNEQFF
J: TRBJ1-5; V: TRBV7-2; size: -; D: -; DNA: TGTGCCAGCAGCTTAGGGACACAGACATGGGGTAATCAGCCCCAGCATTTT; CDR3: CASSLGTQTWGNQPQHF
J: TRBJ1-2; V: TRBV5-1; size: -; D: TRBD1; DNA: TGCGCCAGCAGCCAAGGACAGGGAAACTATGGCTACACCTTC; CDR3: CASSQGQGNYGYTF
J: TRBJ1-1; V: TRBV5-4; size: -; D: -; DNA: TGTGCCAGCAGCCGGACATTGAACACTGAAGCTTTCTTT; CDR3: CASSRTLNTEAFF
J: TRBJ2-1; V: TRBV3-1/TRBV3-2; size: -; D: TRBD2; DNA: TGTGCCAGCAGCTGGACTAGCGGGGGGGCCCAGTCCTACAATGAGCAGTTCTTC; CDR3: CASSWTSGGAQSYNEQFF
J: TRBJ2-7; V: TRBV4-2; size: -; D: TRBD1; DNA: TGTGCCAGCAGCCAAGGGGACAGGAGCTCCTACGAGCAGTACTTC; CDR3: CASSQGDRSSYEQYF
J: TRBJ2-2; V: TRBV10-3; size: -; D: -; DNA: TGTGCCATCAGTGACCCCAATCTTGTCAGGGGTACCGGGGAGCTGTTTTTT; CDR3: CAISDPNLVRGTGELFF
J: TRBJ1-4; V: TRBV2; size: few; D: -; DNA: TGTGCCAGCAGCCTAGCCAGTAATGAAAAACTGTTTTTT; CDR3: CASSLASNEKLFF
J: TRBJ2-5; V: TRBV18; size: -; D: TRBD2; DNA: TGTGCCAGCTCACCATTTCCCGGGAGGGAGACCCAGTACTTC; CDR3: CASSPFPGRETQYF
J: TRBJ1-2; V: TRBV6-5; size: -; D: -; DNA: TGTGCCAGCAGTTGGGGGCCGACCACCCTTGGCTACACCTTC; CDR3: CASSWGPTTLGYTF
J: TRBJ1-3; V: TRBV7-2; size: -; D: -; DNA: TGTGCCAGCAGCCCCCGACAACCAAGATCCTCTGGAAACACCATATATTTT; CDR3: CASSPRQPRSSGNTIYF
J: TRBJ2-5; V: TRBV28; size: -; D: TRBD2; DNA: TGTGCCAGCAGTTTAGATACGGGGGGGACCCAGTACTTC; CDR3: CASSLDTGGTQYF
J: TRBJ2-7; V: TRBV2; size: -; D: TRBD1; DNA: TGTGCCAGCAGTTATGACAGGGCTGCCTACGAGCAGTACTTC; CDR3: CASSYDRAAYEQYF
J: TRBJ2-3; V: TRBV7-2; size: once; D: -; DNA: TGTGCCAGCAGCATATTCACAGATACGCAGTATTTT; CDR3: CASSIFTDTQYF
J: TRBJ2-7; V: TRBV7-8; size: -; D: TRBD1; DNA: TGTGCCAGCAGCCAACGACAGGGACACGAGCAGTACTTC; CDR3: CASSQRQGHEQYF
J: TRBJ1-1; V: TRBV5-1; size: -; D: -; DNA: TGCGCCAGCAGCTTGGCATGGAACACTGAAGCTTTCTTT; CDR3: CASSLAWNTEAFF
J: TRBJ1-6; V: TRBV28; size: few; D: TRBD1; DNA: TGTGCCAGCAGTTCCGACAGGGGTTACTCACCCCTCCACTTT; CDR3: CASSSDRGYSPLHF
J: TRBJ2-3; V: TRBV7-2; size: few; D: -; DNA: TGTGCCAGCAATGTACGGGTAGATACGCAGTATTTT; CDR3: CASNVRVDTQYF
J: TRBJ2-3; V: TRBV6-2/TRBV6-3; size: -; D: -; DNA: TGTGCCAGCAGCCCCTCCTTGGGCGAAGATACGCAGTATTTT; CDR3: CASSPSLGEDTQYF
J: TRBJ2-1; V: TRBV5-4; size: once; D: TRBD1; DNA: TGTGCCAGCAGCCAGAATCGACAGGGGAATGAGCAGTTCTTC; CDR3: CASSQNRQGNEQFF